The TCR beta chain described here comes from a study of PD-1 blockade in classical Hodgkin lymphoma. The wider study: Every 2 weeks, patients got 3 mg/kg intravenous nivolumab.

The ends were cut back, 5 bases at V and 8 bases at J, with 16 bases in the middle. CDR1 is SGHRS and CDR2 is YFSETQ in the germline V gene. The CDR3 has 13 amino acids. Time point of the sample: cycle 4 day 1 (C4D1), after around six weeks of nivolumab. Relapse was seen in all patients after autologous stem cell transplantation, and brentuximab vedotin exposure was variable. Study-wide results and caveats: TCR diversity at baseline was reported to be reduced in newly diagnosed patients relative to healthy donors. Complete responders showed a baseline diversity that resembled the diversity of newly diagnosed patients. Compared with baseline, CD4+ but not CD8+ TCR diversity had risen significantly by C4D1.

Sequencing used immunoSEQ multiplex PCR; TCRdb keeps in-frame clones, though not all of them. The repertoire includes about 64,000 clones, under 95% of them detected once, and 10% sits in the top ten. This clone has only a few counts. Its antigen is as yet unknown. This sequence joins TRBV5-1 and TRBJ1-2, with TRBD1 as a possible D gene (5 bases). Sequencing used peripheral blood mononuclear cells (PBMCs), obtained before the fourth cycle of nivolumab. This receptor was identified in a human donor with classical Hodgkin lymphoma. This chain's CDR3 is CASSTERGGGYTF. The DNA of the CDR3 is TGCGCCAGCAGTACAGAGCGCGGGGGAGGCTACACCTTC.